This entry lists 9 T cell receptor beta chains sequenced from one sample in a study of blood T cell repertoires in COVID-19. Measured with immunoSEQ multiplex PCR; TCRdb has only the in-frame clones, and not every one. The sample holds hundreds of thousands of clones; more than 85% are singletons and the top ten take about 3%. Sequenced material: peripheral blood. The receptor set was obtained from a man aged 60-69 years with acute or convalescent COVID-19.

This chain connects TRBV7-3 to TRBJ1-1; no clear D gene. CDR3 size: 14 residues. Germline V gene lookup returns CDR1 SGHTA and CDR2 FQGTGA. Trimming removed 3 bases at V and 2 bases at J, with 10 bases between. CDR3 sequence: CASSLGPLNTEAFF. The CDR3 region has the DNA TGTGCCAGCAGCTTGGGCCCCCTAAACACTGAAGCTTTCTTT.

The chain combines TRBV27 with TRBJ1-2; possible D gene TRBD1, 6 bases. This CDR3 region has 14 residues. Germline CDR1 is MNHEY and CDR2 is SMNVEV (reference sequence). Deletions cut 5 bases from V and 4 bases from J, with 14 bases between. The CDR3 region is CASSPRTDSYGYTF. The CDR3 DNA reads TGTGCCAGCAGTCCCCGGACAGATTCCTATGGCTACACCTTC.

The V and J genes are TRBV28 and TRBJ1-5, with 10 bases lining up with TRBD1. Germline trimming cut 5 bases from V and 6 bases from J; bases unmatched to any gene: 10. From germline, CDR1 is MDHEN and CDR2 SYDVKM. The CDR3 contains 16 residues. As DNA, the CDR3 is TGTGCCAGCAGTCCACAGGACAGGGGGAGTTTTCAGCCCCAGCATTTT. This sequence encodes CASSPQDRGSFQPQHF. Supplemented by reference TRBV28 and TRBJ1-5, the full variable domain reads DVKVTQSSRYLVKRTGEKVFLECVQDMDHENMFWYRQDPGLGLRLIYFSYDVKMKEKGDIPEGYSVSREKKERFSLILESASTNQTSMYLCASSPQDRGSFQPQHFGDGTRLSIL.

V and J are TRBV28 and TRBJ2-1; TRBD2 aligns across 7 bases. The CDR3 spans 15 residues. Germline loops: CDR1 MDHEN, CDR2 SYDVKM. With 3 bases clipped from V and 4 bases from J, the junction kept 6 bases outside the gene matches. The chain's CDR3 is CASSFGGGVYNEQFF. The CDR3 DNA reads TGTGCCAGCAGTTTTGGGGGGGGAGTATACAATGAGCAGTTCTTC. Full variable domain (outside the CDR3, taken from reference TRBV28 and TRBJ2-1): DVKVTQSSRYLVKRTGEKVFLECVQDMDHENMFWYRQDPGLGLRLIYFSYDVKMKEKGDIPEGYSVSREKKERFSLILESASTNQTSMYLCASSFGGGVYNEQFFGPGTRLTVL.

In its sample, this clone was seen once. V and J are TRBV29-1 and TRBJ2-7; the match to TRBD1 covers 8 bases. The CDR3 runs to 11 residues. V shed 6 bases and J 3 bases; nucleotides not matched to a gene: 1. In germline, CDR1 is SQVTM, CDR2 ANQGSEA. CDR3 amino acids: CSVDRGYEQYF. The DNA for the CDR3 is TGCAGCGTAGACAGGGGCTACGAGCAGTACTTC.

This rearrangement joins TRBV6-2 or TRBV6-3 to TRBJ2-7, with 8 bases identical to TRBD2. This CDR3 has 15 residues. The germline V gene encodes CDR1 MNHEY and CDR2 SVGEGT. V lost 4 bases, J lost 3 bases, and 8 bases stayed unmatched. In nucleotides, the CDR3 is TGTGCCAGCAGTTCTGCGGGGGGATCAATCTACGAGCAGTACTTC. Its protein is CASSSAGGSIYEQYF.

This clone was counted once. The chain couples TRBV7-9 to TRBJ2-4; D gene unclear. The ends were cut back, 4 bases at V and 0 bases at J, with 10 bases in the middle. Germline assignment: CDR1 SEHNR and CDR2 FQNEAQ (reference sequence). CDR3 length: 15 amino acids. The CDR3 coding sequence is TGTGCCAGCAGCTCGATCGACTTAGCCAAAAACATTCAGTACTTC. Its translation: CASSSIDLAKNIQYF.

The chain's CDR3 is CASSFDRGLNTEAFF. The DNA of the CDR3 is TGTGCCAGCAGCTTTGACAGGGGGCTGAACACTGAAGCTTTCTTT. J is TRBJ1-1 and V is TRBV7-8; 10 nucleotides agree with TRBD1. The germline CDR1 and CDR2 sequences are SGHVS and FQNEAQ. This CDR3 spans 15 amino acids. Losses at the gene ends were 3 bases for V and 0 bases for J; bases not matched to a gene: 1.

J is TRBJ1-5 and V is TRBV30; D is possibly TRBD1 (5 bases). The V gene lost 3 bases and the J gene lost 5 bases, with 17 bases spanning the gap. This CDR3 spans 15 amino acids. Germline loops: CDR1 GTSNPN, CDR2 SVGIG (reference sequence). CDR3 coding DNA: TGTGCCTGGAGCGGGGGGTCGGCAGTGGATCAGCCCCAGCATTTT. Translated, it gives CAWSGGSAVDQPQHF.